The 16 T cell receptor beta chains reported below all come from one sample, sequenced in a study of technical replicates of blood from several donors. Generated by immunoSEQ multiplex PCR, the TCRdb table keeps only in-frame clones and is missing some. The profile covers roughly 70,000 clones, with more than 85% appearing a single time and roughly 5% taken by the ten largest. Source material: PBMCs. Receptors originate from a human donor in good health. Some clones in this sample may be carry-over from other donors' samples.

The J gene is TRBJ2-3, the V gene TRBV6-1, with TRBD2 matching over 12 bases. The germline CDR1 and CDR2 sequences are MNHNS and SASEGT. V was clipped by 2 bases and J by 4 bases; unmatched bases: 19. The CDR3 runs 21 residues. The CDR3, as DNA: TGTGCCAGCAGTGAAAGGTTTTGGTCTAGCGGGAGGGTTGGGCGTGCAGATACGCAGTATTTT. Residues: CASSERFWSSGRVGRADTQYF.

This chain connects TRBV15 to TRBJ2-1; TRBD2 aligns across 8 bases. The CDR3 has 16 residues. The V segment lost 0 bases and the J segment 3 bases; nucleotides outside the gene matches: 4. CDR1 is LNHNV, CDR2 YYDKDF, per germline (reference sequence). Written as DNA, the CDR3 is TGTGCCACCAGCAGAGAAGAGCGGGGGATCTACAATGAGCAGTTCTTC. Residues: CATSREERGIYNEQFF.

This rearrangement joins TRBV10-3 to TRBJ2-2, with D tentatively TRBD2 (6 bases). Germline V lookup: CDR1 ENHRY, CDR2 SYGVKD. V lost 4 bases, J lost 4 bases, and 10 bases lay in between. The length of the CDR3 is 14 residues. CDR3 nucleotide sequence: TGTGCCATCAGTGGGGGGGAGAGCACCGGGGAGCTGTTTTTT. Its translation: CAISGGESTGELFF.

The chain uses TRBV30 and TRBJ2-7, with 10 bases matching TRBD1. Germline assignment: CDR1 GTSNPN and CDR2 SVGIG (reference sequence). The CDR3 covers 14 residues. Unmatched junction bases numbered 6, after V lost 0 bases and J lost 7 bases. CDR3 sequence reads: CAWSVGTGVDEQYF. As DNA, the CDR3 is TGTGCCTGGAGTGTGGGGACAGGGGTTGATGAGCAGTACTTC.

This clone was picked up a small number of times. The genes are TRBV7-6 and TRBJ2-3, with TRBD2 matching 7 bases. The CDR3 consists of 13 residues. The germline V gene has CDR1 SGHVS and CDR2 FNYEAQ. J was trimmed by 4 bases and V by 6 bases; bases with no gene match: 4. CDR3 protein: CASSKTSPDTQYF. For the CDR3, the DNA is TGTGCCAGCAGTAAGACTAGCCCAGATACGCAGTATTTT.

The DNA for the CDR3 is TGTGCCAGCAGCTTAGTGGCGGGAAACAATGAGCAGTTCTTC. It specifies CASSLVAGNNEQFF. The rearrangement uses TRBV7-2 and TRBJ2-1, with TRBD2 as a possible D gene (6 bases). The V and J ends lost 1 base and 5 bases respectively, with 9 bases between them. From germline, CDR1 is SGHTA and CDR2 FQGNSA. The CDR3 length is 14 residues. Filled out from reference TRBV7-2 and TRBJ2-1, the complete variable domain reads GAGVSQSPSNKVTEKGKDVELRCDPISGHTALYWYRQSLGQGLEFLIYFQGNSAPDKSGLPSDRFSAERTGGSVSTLTIQRTQQEDSAVYLCASSLVAGNNEQFFGPGTRLTVL.

DNA of the CDR3: TGTGCCAGCAGTTTATTTAGCGGGGTGGGCGAGCAGTACTTC. The encoded protein is CASSLFSGVGEQYF. The gene calls are TRBV27 and TRBJ2-7; 8 nucleotides align to TRBD2. Trimming cost V 1 base and J 6 bases; bases outside gene matches: 5. This CDR3 contains 14 residues. Germline assignment: CDR1 MNHEY and CDR2 SMNVEV (reference sequence).

The chain links TRBV9 to TRBJ2-5; the match to TRBD2 covers 8 bases. The CDR3 extends over 15 amino acids. The V segment lost 0 bases and the J segment 2 bases; nucleotides outside the gene matches: 3. Germline CDR1 is SGDLS and CDR2 is YYNGEE. The CDR3 DNA reads TGTGCCAGCAGCGTAGTAAGCGGGGGACAAGAGACCCAGTACTTC. Its protein is CASSVVSGGQETQYF. The full variable domain, its missing parts supplied by reference TRBV9 and TRBJ2-5, is DSGVTQTPKHLITATGQRVTLRCSPRSGDLSVYWYQQSLDQGLQFLIQYYNGEERAKGNILERFSAQQFPDLHSELNLSSLELGDSALYFCASSVVSGGQETQYFGPGTRLLVL.

V and J are TRBV5-4 and TRBJ1-1; 10 bases are shared with TRBD1. Germline values: CDR1 SGHNT, CDR2 YYREEE (reference sequence). This CDR3 comprises 16 residues. V dropped 4 bases and J dropped 4; count of bases not matched to a gene: 10. The CDR3 DNA is TGTGCCAGCAGCCCGCGGACAGGGGGGATCGGCACTGAAGCTTTCTTT. Translated, it gives CASSPRTGGIGTEAFF. Full variable domain (missing parts from reference TRBV5-4 and TRBJ1-1): ETGVTQSPTHLIKTRGQQVTLRCSSQSGHNTVSWYQQALGQGPQFIFQYYREEENGRGNFPPRFSGLQFPNYSSELNVNALELDDSALYLCASSPRTGGIGTEAFFGQGTRLTVV.

The rearrangement links TRBV7-2 to TRBJ1-3, with a weak D call TRBD1 (6 bases). V was cut by 3 bases and J by 3 bases, with 12 bases left in between. The length of the CDR3 is 15 residues. Germline V gene data show CDR1 as SGHTA and CDR2 as FQGNSA. The CDR3 loop is CASSLQGNRGNTIYF. The CDR3 bases are TGTGCCAGCAGCTTGCAGGGGAATCGTGGAAACACCATATATTTT. Full variable domain (missing parts from reference TRBV7-2 and TRBJ1-3): GAGVSQSPSNKVTEKGKDVELRCDPISGHTALYWYRQSLGQGLEFLIYFQGNSAPDKSGLPSDRFSAERTGGSVSTLTIQRTQQEDSAVYLCASSLQGNRGNTIYFGEGSWLTVV.

The chain joins TRBV29-1 to TRBJ1-4, with 10 bases identical to TRBD1. The germline gives CDR1 SQVTM, CDR2 ANQGSEA. The CDR3 contains 14 residues. J was trimmed by 10 bases and V by 5 bases; bases with no gene match: 10. The CDR3 sequence: CSVKIRDRGGKLFF. CDR3 bases: TGCAGCGTTAAAATCCGGGACAGGGGTGGAAAACTGTTTTTT. The entire variable domain, with the rest obtained from reference TRBV29-1 and TRBJ1-4, is as follows: SAVISQKPSRDICQRGTSLTIQCQVDSQVTMMFWYRQQPGQSLTLIATANQGSEATYESGFVIDKFPISRPNLTFSTLTVSNMSPEDSSIYLCSVKIRDRGGKLFFGSGTQLSVL.

In DNA, the CDR3 is TGTGCCAGCACCCTACAACAGCTTTCTAATGAAAAACTGTTTTTT. Amino acids: CASTLQQLSNEKLFF. The V and J genes are TRBV5-6 and TRBJ1-4; D not resolved. CDR1 SGHDT and CDR2 YYEEEE come from the germline V gene. There are 15 residues in the CDR3. V was cut by 6 bases and J by 3 bases, with 15 bases left in between.

In DNA form, the CDR3 reads TGTGCCAGCAGAAGACAGCTGGGGCAGTTCTTC. Translated, it gives CASRRQLGQFF. This rearrangement joins TRBV7-9 to TRBJ2-1, with D tentatively TRBD1 (5 bases). CDR1 SEHNR and CDR2 FQNEAQ come from the germline V gene (reference sequence). Trimming took 6 bases from V and 12 from J, leaving 12 bases between them. This CDR3 comprises 11 residues.

In its sample, this clone was seen a few times. The rearrangement links TRBV9 to TRBJ1-1, with TRBD1 as a possible D gene (5 bases). The CDR3 is 13 residues long. Looked up from germline, CDR1 is SGDLS and CDR2 is YYNGEE. Trimming took 0 bases from V and 13 from J, leaving 16 bases between them. The CDR3: CASSVATGDRVFF. The DNA of the CDR3 is TGTGCCAGCAGCGTAGCTACAGGAGATCGGGTTTTCTTT.

V usage is TRBV5-6 and J usage is TRBJ2-5, with 8 bases identical to TRBD1. This CDR3 has 15 amino acids. Per germline, CDR1 SGHDT and CDR2 YYEEEE. After removal of 0 bases from V and 5 bases from J, the junction contained 6 bases not matched to a gene. CDR3 amino acids: CASSLAQGAGETQYF. The CDR3, as DNA: TGTGCCAGCAGCTTGGCCCAGGGGGCCGGTGAGACCCAGTACTTC.

The chain uses TRBV19 and TRBJ2-7, with no clear D. The CDR3 runs to 13 residues. Trimming shortened V by 4 bases and J by 0 bases, and 7 bases separated the two germline ends. Looked up from germline, CDR1 is LNHDA and CDR2 is SQIVND (reference sequence). The CDR3, as DNA: TGTGCCAGTAGTAGCGTGTCCTCCTACGAGCAGTACTTC. It specifies CASSSVSSYEQYF.